The clone carrying this T cell receptor (beta chain) was seen a single time. PCR used 60 Vbeta primers and 13 Jbeta primers. Method: immunoSEQ multiplex PCR; TCRdb's copy keeps in-frame clones and lacks some. The sample shows 150,000 or so clones, around 79% of them seen only once. The data were obtained in a study of cytomegalovirus exposure and HLA in healthy donors. V shed 0 bases and J 6 bases; nucleotides not matched to a gene: 5. Germline CDR1 reads SGHRS; CDR2 reads YFSETQ. This CDR3 is 14 amino acids long. The sample consisted of PBMCs. The chain joins TRBV5-1 to TRBJ2-7; 8 nucleotides match TRBD1. The clonotype was recovered from a woman between 40 and 50 years old in good health and CMV-seropositive. The CDR3 spells CASSLEGQGFEQYF. The DNA for the CDR3 is TGCGCCAGCAGCTTGGAAGGACAGGGTTTCGAGCAGTACTTC.